This note documents a single TCR beta chain sequence. This clonotype was counted only a few times. Its target antigen remains unknown. No much larger clonotype is one base removed from it; base qualities were not supplied. All donors were healthy Caucasians. Three pairs of female monozygotic twins, all aged roughly 18 to 29 years, made up the twin cohort. RNA for TCR libraries was isolated from peripheral blood mononuclear cells. The library was produced with 5' RACE. The instrument given in TCRdb is Illumina HiSeq 2000. Template switching introduced a universal primer binding site; the final cDNA contained a unique molecular identifier, enabling accurate counting of TCR cDNA molecules. First-strand cDNA for TCR alpha and beta chains was synthesized from specific primers in the conserved constant-segment region. To control for contamination, each cDNA library was double barcoded with a SMART-Mk sample barcode plus Illumina barcodes. TruSeq adapter sequences along with Illumina sample barcodes were introduced in two successive PCR steps. Sequencing of the TCR alpha and beta cDNA libraries was done on the Illumina HiSeq platform using custom primers. As for how the authors treated the data: Raw reads were processed with MiGEC to extract unique molecular identifiers, and MiXCR was used to determine CDR3 positions. For each individual, recombination models were inferred using an EM algorithm with the repgenHMM and IGoR tools. The analysis of shared clonotypes was done with the tcR package in R, with sharing normalized by the product of cloneset sizes. To study raw recombination without the effects of thymic and clonal selection, out-of-frame nonproductive sequences were analyzed. TCRdb redid the processing of the public reads, applying fastp at Q25 and MiXCR, and retained in-frame beta chains. CDR3 protein sequences are deduplicated, and each keeps its most common genes and DNA. None of the V and J calls come from the authors' own analysis; TCRdb made them. Within this sample are hundreds of thousands of distinct CDR3 sequences, with 9% to 15% of them counted one time only. The ten largest make up 1.5% to 2% of the sample.

This record comes from a study of identical twins (dated by TCRdb to the mid-2010s). Notes on the research overall: To test whether fetal clonotypes persist, this study deep-sequenced TCR alpha and beta repertoires from monozygotic twins, from unrelated adults of various ages, and from cord blood. To rule out contamination, the twin experiments were replicated at different times with different library preparation protocols. The paper's findings and limits, for the study overall: Out-of-frame TCR alpha sequences shared between twins showed an excess of low generation-probability sequences compared with coincidental sharing between unrelated individuals. Invariant T cells such as MAIT and iNKT could partly confound zero-insertion analyses, although diverse VJ usage argued against such confounding for most clonotypes. In beta out-of-frame sequences, excess twin sharing was weaker, because having fewer shared sequences lowered the signal-to-noise ratio. In monozygotic twins, recombination models systematically underestimated out-of-frame TCR alpha sharing, but the models matched the sharing seen between unrelated individuals. Conclusions relied on cross-sectional statistical analysis, since the same donors could not be followed over many years. Fewer insertions were carried by abundant cord blood beta clonotypes, a similar but weaker trend appeared in young adult naive repertoires, and no such trend appeared in memory repertoires.

The CDR3 contains 15 residues, cysteine and phenylalanine counted. Of the read, only the CDR3 DNA is kept; its 45 bases are in frame from base 1. The V and J ends are trimmed by 1 base and 12 bases, leaving 18 bases between them. The data also belong to a second study, concerning yellow fever vaccine responses in identical twins. The second study also describes: The authors reported that the T cell response to vaccination in identical twins appeared partly convergent and partly personalized. In identical twins, the study followed T cell clones that responded to the vaccine with precision.

Material: PBMCs. The receptor was derived from a woman between 18 and 29 years old in good health. The chain is encoded by TRBV12-3 or TRBV12-4 joined to TRBJ1-4; the D gene is perhaps TRBD1, on 5 matching bases. The bases read TGTGCCAGCAGTTTAGAGGGACGGACCTCGCTGGAACTGTTTTTT. It translates as CASSLEGRTSLELFF.